A selection of T cell receptor beta chains follows, all from one sample in a study of blood T cell repertoires in COVID-19. Clones were sequenced by immunoSEQ multiplex PCR, and TCRdb holds only the in-frame ones, with some missing. The profile shows approximately 450,000 clones, more than 80% of them singletons. The sample was PBMCs or T cells enriched from blood (not recorded which). The receptor set was obtained from a man aged 30 to 39 who had recovered from COVID-19. Both conserved end residues are trimmed from each CDR3. D genes are given only for firm matches.

d_call	v_call	j_call	cdr3_aa
TRBD1	TRBV6-1	TRBJ1-5	ASSEALMPGGQPQH
-	TRBV28	TRBJ1-3	ASRPLGGRSSGNTIY
-	TRBV18	TRBJ2-1	ASSPDSPNEQF
-	TRBV19	TRBJ1-1	ASSMVVRRTEAF
TRBD2	TRBV7-9	TRBJ2-1	RSGNFGSEQF
-	TRBV18	TRBJ2-3	ASSPDHLSTDTQY
TRBD1	TRBV20-1	TRBJ1-2	SASNEGAVYGYT
-	TRBV14	TRBJ1-1	ASSAPGTLNTEAF
-	TRBV4-2	TRBJ2-3	ASSQQNSQY
TRBD1	TRBV6-5	TRBJ1-2	ASSPDRRSYGYT
-	TRBV28	TRBJ2-7	ASSSSAPYEQY
-	TRBV29-1	TRBJ1-2	SVGGPGRDYGYT
TRBD2	TRBV6-5	TRBJ2-5	ASSTSGGKQETQY
-	TRBV6-4	TRBJ2-2	ASSPDLTGELF
-	TRBV6-2/TRBV6-3	TRBJ2-7	ASRRGRDYEQY
TRBD2	TRBV19	TRBJ2-7	ASSTRAGVSHEQY
-	TRBV30	TRBJ2-7	AWRRRGISYEQY
-	TRBV28	TRBJ1-4	ASSPGSATNEKLF
TRBD1	TRBV5-1	TRBJ2-7	ASNPGQGPYEQY
-	TRBV28	TRBJ1-2	ASSLVRDGYT
TRBD2	TRBV7-9	TRBJ2-5	ASSSPAGGAPDQY
TRBD1	TRBV28	TRBJ1-1	ASTSYGTGGHTEAF
-	TRBV30	TRBJ1-2	AWSVIGVLAYGYT
TRBD2	TRBV29-1	TRBJ2-1	SVGGRAGRGYNEQF
-	TRBV6-6	TRBJ2-1	ASSSGGQRNEQF
TRBD2	TRBV10-2	TRBJ2-1	ASSWGGLAGDNEQF
TRBD2	TRBV9	TRBJ2-3	ASSVGPSGHTDTQY
TRBD1	TRBV5-1	TRBJ2-5	ASSLAIVGGETQY
-	TRBV7-2	TRBJ2-2	ASSLIVAGELF
TRBD1	TRBV5-5	TRBJ2-2	ASSLGDRESAGELF
-	TRBV9	TRBJ2-7	ASSVGSGSYEQY
TRBD1	TRBV23-1	TRBJ2-7	ASRDRDYEQY
TRBD2	TRBV11-2	TRBJ2-1	ASSLAPRLAAPYNEQF
-	TRBV11-1	TRBJ2-1	ASSLGGDSYNEQF
-	TRBV19	TRBJ1-1	ASSDIMAVVTEAF
TRBD2	TRBV5-1	TRBJ2-1	ASTRGGSYNEQF
-	TRBV2	TRBJ2-7	ASSDAGLYEQY
-	TRBV7-8	TRBJ2-1	ASSLGHLALSNEQF
TRBD1	TRBV19	TRBJ1-5	ASSRPAGTGFQPQH
TRBD1	TRBV11-3	TRBJ1-2	ASSCPRDRGYGYT
-	TRBV11-2	TRBJ2-5	ASSLETAGETQY
-	TRBV6-2/TRBV6-3	TRBJ1-5	ASSYGGGPQH
-	TRBV5-3	TRBJ2-1	VRSLKGETYNEQF
TRBD2	TRBV5-1	TRBJ2-3	ASSLGPSGDTDTQY
-	TRBV19	TRBJ1-1	ASSIRGIGTEAF
-	TRBV27	TRBJ1-5	ASSLGGGSNQPQH
TRBD2	TRBV3-1/TRBV3-2	TRBJ2-6	ASSQEGLVETGANVLT
-	TRBV19	TRBJ1-4	ASSRSGTTHEKLF
-	TRBV9	TRBJ1-1	ASSPAGVRNTEAF
TRBD1	TRBV7-9	TRBJ1-2	ASSLEGTGRHGYT
TRBD1	TRBV19	TRBJ2-1	ASSSGTVHNEQF
TRBD1	TRBV28	TRBJ1-1	ASRIPEQGTIEAF
-	TRBV28	TRBJ2-1	ASSQDSSSYNEQF
-	TRBV28	TRBJ2-1	ASSSPLAYSSYNEQF